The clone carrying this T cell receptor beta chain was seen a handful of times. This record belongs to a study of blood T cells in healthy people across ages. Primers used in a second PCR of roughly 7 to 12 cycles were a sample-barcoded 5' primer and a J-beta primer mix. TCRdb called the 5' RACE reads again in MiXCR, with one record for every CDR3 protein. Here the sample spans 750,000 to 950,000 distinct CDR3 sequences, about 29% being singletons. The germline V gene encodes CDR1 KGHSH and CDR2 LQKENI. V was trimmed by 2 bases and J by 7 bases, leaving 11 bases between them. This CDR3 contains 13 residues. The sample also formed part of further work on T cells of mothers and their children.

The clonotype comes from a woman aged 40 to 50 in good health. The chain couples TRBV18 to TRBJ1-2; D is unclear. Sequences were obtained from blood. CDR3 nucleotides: TGTGCCAGCTCACCATCGGACCTCCGTGGCTACACCTTC. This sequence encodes CASSPSDLRGYTF.